This note documents a single TCR beta chain sequence. Assay: immunoSEQ multiplex PCR; the TCRdb copy retains only in-frame clones and omits some. The data contain about 7,300 clones, over 80% of them singletons. The data stem from a study of OX40 agonist ivuxolimab in advanced cancers. This CDR3 is built from 16 residues. Germline trimming cut 0 bases from V and 4 bases from J; bases unmatched to any gene: 8. Germline V gives CDR1 SEHNR, CDR2 FQNEAQ (reference sequence). The starting material was CD4+ or CD8+ T cells sorted from blood, obtained in a trial of the OX40 agonist ivuxolimab. The source of this sequence is an adult with an advanced solid tumor such as melanoma, head and neck, liver or kidney cancer. The chain has TRBV7-9 and TRBJ1-1; 7 bases are shared with TRBD1. This CDR3 reads CASSLAFSPGGTEAFF. The CDR3 DNA follows: TGTGCCAGCAGCTTAGCTTTTTCCCCAGGGGGCACTGAAGCTTTCTTT.